This TCR beta chain was identified in a study of beta chain features in type 1 diabetes. Whole-study results and caveats: Researchers report that Type 1 diabetes patients had moderately but significantly shorter TCRB CDR3s across all four CD4+ subsets. The influence of HLA type on TCRB rearrangement stayed undetermined.

The V and J ends lost 6 bases and 3 bases respectively, with 14 bases between them. CDR3 length: 15 amino acids. The germline CDR1 and CDR2 sequences are SGHTA and FQGNSA. Every bit of the isolated RNA underwent reverse transcription, so sequencing read expressed TCRB transcripts. Only in-frame clones appear in the TCRdb table, and some are missing; sequencing was by immunoSEQ multiplex PCR. The table records 600,000 to 750,000 clones, under 15% of them present only once. Of note for this clone: Its specificity is not known.

Cell sorting via CD45RO/CCR7/CD25/CD127/CD95/CD27 was performed to obtain CD4+ naive, central memory, regulatory and stem cell-like memory cells. What was sequenced was naive CD4+ T cells from blood. The chain joins TRBV7-2 to TRBJ1-4, with D tentatively TRBD1 (5 bases). The clonotype was recovered from a man under 40 with type 1 diabetes. In nucleotides, the CDR3 is TGTGCCAGCAGTTTTAGCGGGGCAGCTAATGAAAAACTGTTTTTT. Translated, it gives CASSFSGAANEKLFF.